The 23 T cell receptor beta chains listed next were all sequenced from one sample in a study of T cell changes during pregnancy in multiple sclerosis. Method: immunoSEQ multiplex PCR; TCRdb's copy keeps in-frame clones and lacks some. The repertoire holds under 55,000 clones, with nearly 95% as singletons. Sequenced here: CD4+ T cells from peripheral blood mononuclear cells, sampled after pregnancy. Receptor source: a female donor in good health, enrolled as a control in a pregnancy study.

Here the CDR3 DNA reads TGTGCCAGCAGCGTAGATGGGAGAACTAACTATGGCTACACCTTC. As protein: CASSVDGRTNYGYTF. This rearrangement joins TRBV9 to TRBJ1-2, with D uncertain. Germline CDR1 SGDLS, CDR2 YYNGEE. This CDR3 spans 15 amino acids. Trimming left V 0 bases short and J 0 bases short, with 9 bases between. Full variable domain (missing parts from reference TRBV9 and TRBJ1-2): DSGVTQTPKHLITATGQRVTLRCSPRSGDLSVYWYQQSLDQGLQFLIQYYNGEERAKGNILERFSAQQFPDLHSELNLSSLELGDSALYFCASSVDGRTNYGYTFGSGTRLTVV.

V gene TRBV28 combines with J gene TRBJ1-4; a possible D gene is TRBD1 (6 bases). Trimming took 5 bases from V and 10 from J, leaving 20 bases between them. CDR1 is MDHEN and CDR2 is SYDVKM in the germline V gene. The CDR3 sequence is 15 residues long. The CDR3 loop reads CASSPRGGVTGKLFF. The CDR3 nucleotides are TGTGCCAGCAGTCCTAGGGGGGGTGTGACCGGAAAACTGTTTTTT.

V and J are TRBV19 and TRBJ2-1, with D hard to call. Trimming pared 11 bases from V and 0 bases from J, leaving 23 bases between. The CDR3 has 17 residues. Germline values: CDR1 LNHDA, CDR2 SQIVND (reference sequence). CDR3 DNA sequence: TGTGCCGTTGGTCGTCGTTTGCCAGCTAGCTCCTACAATGAGCAGTTCTTC. It is translated as CAVGRRLPASSYNEQFF.

The chain joins TRBV7-9 to TRBJ1-2; D gene ambiguous. From germline, CDR1 is SEHNR and CDR2 FQNEAQ (reference sequence). Deletions cut 5 bases from V and 4 bases from J, with 11 bases between. The CDR3 is 13 amino acids. In DNA, the CDR3 is TGTGCCAGCAGCGCCTTTTACAGCTATGGCTACACCTTC. It codes for CASSAFYSYGYTF. Full variable domain (remainder filled in from reference TRBV7-9 and TRBJ1-2): DTGVSQNPRHKITKRGQNVTFRCDPISEHNRLYWYRQTLGQGPEFLTYFQNEAQLEKSRLLSDRFSAERPKGSFSTLEIQRTEQGDSAMYLCASSAFYSYGYTFGSGTRLTVV.

The chain links TRBV9 to TRBJ1-2, with 8 bases fitting TRBD1. Germline V gene lookup returns CDR1 SGDLS and CDR2 YYNGEE. This CDR3 region has 17 residues. V dropped 0 bases and J dropped 4; count of bases not matched to a gene: 11. CDR3 loop: CASSVEAGGRDRYGYTF. CDR3 sequence (DNA): TGTGCCAGCAGCGTAGAGGCAGGGGGCAGGGATCGCTATGGCTACACCTTC.

The V call is TRBV11-2, the J call TRBJ2-2, with D possibly TRBD2 on 5 matching bases. V lost 5 bases and J lost 9, with 13 bases in between. Germline V CDR1 and CDR2: SGHAT, FQNNGV. The CDR3 has 13 residues. DNA of the CDR3: TGTGCCAGCAGCCCCTTGAGGGAGCGGGAGCTGTTTTTT. Translation: CASSPLRERELFF.

This chain joins TRBV13 and TRBJ1-4; a possible D gene is TRBD1 (5 bases). This CDR3 region has 12 residues. V was trimmed by 6 bases and J by 7 bases, leaving 9 bases between them. Germline assignment: CDR1 PRHDT and CDR2 FYEKMQ (reference sequence). The CDR3 sequence: CASSSQGEKLFF. The CDR3 DNA is TGTGCCAGCAGTAGCCAGGGTGAAAAACTGTTTTTT.

The genes are TRBV27 and TRBJ1-5, with TRBD1 as a possible D gene (5 bases). The length of the CDR3 is 14 residues. V lost 5 bases and J lost 3, with 11 bases in between. From germline, CDR1 is MNHEY and CDR2 SMNVEV (reference sequence). CDR3 in amino acids: CASSAGTHNQPQHF. For the CDR3, the DNA is TGTGCCAGCAGTGCGGGGACGCACAATCAGCCCCAGCATTTT.

The count of this clone is one. The CDR3 is CASGKGQIPNTIYF. The CDR3 DNA is TGTGCCAGCGGAAAAGGACAGATACCAAACACCATATATTTT. V is TRBV27 and J is TRBJ1-3, with D possibly being TRBD1 (6 bases). Germline CDR1 and CDR2: MNHEY and SMNVEV (reference sequence). Trimming stripped 8 bases from V and 6 bases from J, with 17 bases between. The CDR3 runs to 14 residues.

This chain uses TRBV19 with TRBJ2-1, with TRBD2 matching over 10 bases. Germline V gives CDR1 LNHDA, CDR2 SQIVND (reference sequence). CDR3 length: 17 residues. Germline trimming cut 5 bases from V and 7 bases from J; bases unmatched to any gene: 14. CDR3 amino acids: CASSQSSGGYSVNEQFF. The CDR3 DNA is TGTGCCAGTAGTCAGAGTAGCGGGGGGTATTCGGTAAATGAGCAGTTCTTC. The full variable domain, its missing parts supplied by reference TRBV19 and TRBJ2-1, is DGGITQSPKYLFRKEGQNVTLSCEQNLNHDAMYWYRQDPGQGLRLIYYSQIVNDFQKGDIAEGYSVSREKKESFPLTVTSAQKNPTAFYLCASSQSSGGYSVNEQFFGPGTRLTVL.

As to this clone: Distinct nucleotide sequences in the sample also encode this CDR3. V is TRBV6-1 and J is TRBJ2-7, with 10 bases aligning to TRBD1. This CDR3 comprises 13 residues. The germline V gene has CDR1 MNHNS and CDR2 SASEGT. V was clipped by 4 bases and J by 5 bases; unmatched bases: 2. The CDR3 DNA sequence: TGTGCCAGCAGTGGGGACAGGGGAAACGAGCAGTACTTC. Protein: CASSGDRGNEQYF.

This clone was seen a few times. The chain employs TRBV29-1 and TRBJ1-5; tentative D call: TRBD1 (5 bases). The V end lost 6 bases, the J end lost 6 bases, and 15 bases lay between the germline ends. Germline CDR1 SQVTM, CDR2 ANQGSEA. The CDR3 covers 13 residues. The CDR3 reads CSVPGGVGQPQHF. The CDR3 DNA follows: TGCAGCGTGCCCGGGGGGGTGGGTCAGCCCCAGCATTTT. Together with reference TRBV29-1 and TRBJ1-5, the CDR3 gives the full variable domain: SAVISQKPSRDICQRGTSLTIQCQVDSQVTMMFWYRQQPGQSLTLIATANQGSEATYESGFVIDKFPISRPNLTFSTLTVSNMSPEDSSIYLCSVPGGVGQPQHFGDGTRLSIL.

This chain connects TRBV7-9 to TRBJ1-4; weak D call: TRBD1 (6 bases). The CDR3 runs 14 residues. Germline V gene sequence: CDR1 SEHNR, CDR2 FQNEAQ (reference sequence). The germline V and J ends were trimmed by 1 base and 8 bases, with 11 bases remaining between them. CDR3 region: CASSLGRGDEKLFF. CDR3 sequence (DNA): TGTGCCAGCAGCTTAGGCAGGGGCGACGAAAAACTGTTTTTT. Based on the CDR3 plus reference TRBV7-9 and TRBJ1-4, the full variable domain is DTGVSQNPRHKITKRGQNVTFRCDPISEHNRLYWYRQTLGQGPEFLTYFQNEAQLEKSRLLSDRFSAERPKGSFSTLEIQRTEQGDSAMYLCASSLGRGDEKLFFGSGTQLSVL.

J is TRBJ1-5 and V is TRBV5-5; the D is unclear. Germline V gives CDR1 SGHKS, CDR2 YYEKEE (reference sequence). Trimming stripped 4 bases from V and 2 bases from J, with 10 bases between. The CDR3 runs to 14 residues. The CDR3 DNA sequence: TGTGCCAGCAGCGGTGGTGAGGGCAATCAGCCCCAGCATTTT. This gives the protein CASSGGEGNQPQHF.

This chain connects TRBV4-2 to TRBJ1-1; 7 nucleotides align to TRBD1. The trim removed 1 base at V and 3 bases at J, leaving 8 bases unmatched. This CDR3 contains 16 residues. Germline loops: CDR1 LGHNA, CDR2 YNFKEQ. The CDR3: CASSQGDRERDTEAFF. For the CDR3, the DNA is TGTGCCAGCAGCCAAGGAGACAGGGAGCGGGACACTGAAGCTTTCTTT.

The chain uses TRBV29-1 and TRBJ2-2; TRBD2 is a possible D gene (5 bases). The CDR3 has 15 residues. CDR1 and CDR2 from the germline V gene are SQVTM and ANQGSEA. Trimming took 7 bases from V and 7 from J, leaving 22 bases between them. The CDR3 reads CSADGRTSGSGELFF. The CDR3 DNA follows: TGCAGCGCGGATGGACGGACCAGCGGAAGCGGGGAGCTGTTTTTT.

The J gene is TRBJ2-3, the V gene TRBV7-2; unclear D gene. Germline CDR1 and CDR2: SGHTA and FQGNSA. The V and J ends lost 3 bases and 2 bases respectively, with 6 bases between them. The CDR3 contains 13 residues. CDR3 in amino acids: CASSLSFTDTQYF. CDR3 nucleotides: TGTGCCAGCAGCTTGTCGTTCACAGATACGCAGTATTTT.

The V call is TRBV25-1, the J call TRBJ2-7, with D perhaps TRBD1 (6 bases). Looked up from germline, CDR1 is MGHDK and CDR2 is SYGVNS. The germline V and J ends were trimmed by 6 bases and 2 bases, with 17 bases remaining between them. This CDR3 is 15 amino acids long. The CDR3 spells CASSLTQDRPYEQYF. CDR3 DNA: TGTGCCAGCAGCCTAACTCAGGACAGACCCTACGAGCAGTACTTC.

CDR3 residues: CASTEREGLETQYF. In DNA, the CDR3 is TGTGCCAGCACCGAGCGAGAGGGCCTAGAGACCCAGTACTTC. The chain employs TRBV2 and TRBJ2-5; a weak D match, TRBD2 (5 bases). V lost 7 bases and J 4 bases, leaving 16 bases between the germline ends. Germline lookup yields CDR1 SNHLY and CDR2 FYNNEI. The CDR3 contains 14 residues.

This clone was seen once. V and J are TRBV28 and TRBJ1-1, with D unclear. The CDR3 spans 15 residues. V gave up 3 bases and J gave up 5 bases, with 16 bases separating them. CDR1 and CDR2 from the germline V gene are MDHEN and SYDVKM. The CDR3 sequence: CASSLGLGGRTEAFF. The CDR3 DNA sequence: TGTGCCAGCAGTTTGGGCCTCGGAGGGCGGACTGAAGCTTTCTTT. The full variable domain, its missing parts supplied by reference TRBV28 and TRBJ1-1, is DVKVTQSSRYLVKRTGEKVFLECVQDMDHENMFWYRQDPGLGLRLIYFSYDVKMKEKGDIPEGYSVSREKKERFSLILESASTNQTSMYLCASSLGLGGRTEAFFGQGTRLTVV.

V usage is TRBV7-6 and J usage is TRBJ1-1; 7 bases align to TRBD1. The CDR3 covers 18 residues. Per germline, CDR1 SGHVS and CDR2 FNYEAQ. V shed 1 base, J shed 0 bases, and the junction held 11 bases outside the gene matches. The CDR3, as DNA: TGTGCCAGCAGCTTAGTTCAAGGAACCGGGACAGTGAACACTGAAGCTTTCTTT. Translating gives CASSLVQGTGTVNTEAFF.

In DNA, the CDR3 is TGTGCCAGCAGTGGGACAGGGGGGGCGAACACTGAAGCTTTCTTT. Its protein product is CASSGTGGANTEAFF. V gene TRBV28 combines with J gene TRBJ1-1; 11 bases are shared with TRBD1. CDR1 and CDR2 (germline): MDHEN, SYDVKM. The CDR3 is made up of 15 amino acids. V lost 5 bases and J lost 1; bases outside the gene matches: 3.

The gene calls are TRBV15 and TRBJ1-4; D might be TRBD1 (5 bases). CDR3 length: 16 amino acids. Germline values: CDR1 LNHNV, CDR2 YYDKDF (reference sequence). V gave up 0 bases and J gave up 7 bases, with 15 bases separating them. Written as DNA, the CDR3 is TGTGCCACCAGCAGAGATCGGGCAGGGCGGGGTGAAAAACTGTTTTTT. It specifies CATSRDRAGRGEKLFF.